Each of the 10 T cell receptor beta chains below was sequenced from the same sample in a study of CD8+CD57+ T cells in acquired aplastic anemia (dated by TCRdb to 2016 to 2019). TCRdb lists the instrument as Illumina HiSeq 2000. Genomic DNA was used as template for profiling of TCR beta VDJ combinations and CDR3 sequences. TCRdb reprocessed the public reads (quality trimming at Q25 with fastp, clone calling with MiXCR) and kept in-frame beta chains. Entries that share a CDR3 protein sequence are merged under the most common genes and DNA. Present in this sample are some 210,000 distinct CDR3 sequences, 60% to 65% of which were seen just once. The top ten clones comprise approximately 30% of the sample. The specimen was sorted CD4+, CD8+, or CD8+CD57+ T cells (not recorded which) from PBMCs. These receptors came from a human donor in good health.

The J gene is TRBJ1-2, the V gene TRBV29-1, with D unclear. Germline values: CDR1 SQVTM, CDR2 ANQGSEA. V dropped 8 bases and J dropped 2 bases, with 12 bases sitting between them. The CDR3 totals 12 residues. CDR3: CSTFGSNYGYTF. Written as DNA, the CDR3 is TGCAGCACCTTCGGGTCCAACTATGGCTACACCTTC. Looking up the rest from reference TRBV29-1 and TRBJ1-2 gives the full variable domain: SAVISQKPSRDICQRGTSLTIQCQVDSQVTMMFWYRQQPGQSLTLIATANQGSEATYESGFVIDKFPISRPNLTFSTLTVSNMSPEDSSIYLCSTFGSNYGYTFGSGTRLTVV.

The chain carries TRBV7-3 and TRBJ1-3; D gene ambiguous. The CDR3 covers 16 residues. The V gene's germline CDR1 is SGHTA and CDR2 FQGTGA. The V and J ends lost 1 base and 0 bases respectively, with 10 bases between them. CDR3 sequence: CASSLMPRSSGNTIYF. CDR3 DNA: TGTGCCAGCAGCTTAATGCCAAGGAGCTCTGGAAACACCATATATTTT.

The sample holds one count of this clonotype. The V call is TRBV24-1, the J call TRBJ2-3; the D gene could be TRBD1 or TRBD2 (5 bases each). The CDR3 is 14 residues long. CDR1 and CDR2 (germline): KGHDR, SFDVKD. Trimming removed 3 bases at V and 4 bases at J, with 10 bases between. CDR3 sequence (DNA): TGTGCCACCAGTGATACTGGGGGAGCAGATACGCAGTATTTT. Its protein product is CATSDTGGADTQYF.

This clonotype was seen a few times. The genes are TRBV4-1 and TRBJ2-7; D gene unclear. The CDR3 loop spans 13 amino acids. Per germline, CDR1 MGHRA and CDR2 YSYEKL. Trimming took 5 bases from V and 4 from J, leaving 12 bases between them. The CDR3 loop is CASSSPPGYEQYF. The CDR3 nucleotides are TGCGCCAGCAGCTCTCCTCCAGGTTACGAGCAGTACTTC.

This rearrangement joins TRBV7-2 to TRBJ2-7; tentatively, D is TRBD1 (5 bases). CDR3 size: 14 residues. Deletions cut 4 bases from V and 2 bases from J, with 12 bases between. The germline V gene has CDR1 SGHTA and CDR2 FQGNSA. This CDR3 reads CASSSMTATYEQYF. In DNA, the CDR3 is TGTGCCAGCAGCTCAATGACAGCTACCTACGAGCAGTACTTC.

The chain has TRBV20-1 and TRBJ1-1; 8 bases match TRBD1. Per the germline V gene, CDR1 is DFQATT and CDR2 is SNEGSKA (reference sequence). CDR3 length equals 13 residues. The CDR3 DNA is TGCAGCGCACCTGGACAGGGAGACACTGAAGCTTTCTTT. Protein sequence: CSAPGQGDTEAFF.

The J gene is TRBJ2-4, the V gene TRBV20-1, with D unclear. The V end lost 0 bases, the J end lost 5 bases, and 5 bases lay between the germline ends. CDR3 length: 12 amino acids. Germline CDR1 DFQATT, CDR2 SNEGSKA (reference sequence). CDR3 sequence reads: CSARDGQNIQYF. The CDR3 DNA reads as TGCAGTGCTAGAGATGGCCAAAACATTCAGTACTTC.

V is TRBV19 and J is TRBJ1-2, with 8 bases identical to TRBD1. Germline values: CDR1 LNHDA, CDR2 SQIVND (reference sequence). The CDR3 is made up of 13 amino acids. The J segment lost 8 bases and the V segment lost 5 bases, leaving 7 bases of the junction unmatched. CDR3: CASSVQGGRGYTF. CDR3 nucleotide sequence: TGTGCCAGTAGTGTACAGGGGGGTCGGGGCTACACCTTC.

This chain uses TRBV20-1 with TRBJ2-7, with 14 bases matching TRBD2. There are 16 residues in the CDR3. Germline lookup yields CDR1 DFQATT and CDR2 SNEGSKA (reference sequence). Trimming took 6 bases from V and 5 from J; bases not matched to a gene: 12. In nucleotides, the CDR3 is TGCAGTGCAGTGGTTGGGACTAGCGGGAGTAGCAACGAGCAGTACTTC. Its protein product is CSAVVGTSGSSNEQYF.

The J gene is TRBJ2-7, the V gene TRBV7-9; a possible D gene is TRBD1 (5 bases). Germline V lookup: CDR1 SEHNR, CDR2 FQNEAQ (reference sequence). The CDR3 covers 14 residues. V gave up 5 bases and J gave up 3 bases, with 14 bases separating them. The CDR3 spells CASSAFDDSYEQYF. The CDR3 DNA is TGTGCCAGCAGCGCCTTCGATGACAGCTACGAGCAGTACTTC.